These 23 T cell receptor beta chains share one sample of origin, sequenced in a study of T cell responses to AZD1222 COVID-19 vaccine. TCRdb's copy holds only in-frame clones and misses some; the assay was immunoSEQ multiplex PCR. Of about 110,000 clones listed, approximately 90% are singletons. Sequencing used peripheral blood, obtained 28 days after the second AZD1222 dose. The source is an adult who received the AZD1222 COVID-19 vaccine.

This clone was recorded once. This chain joins TRBV27 and TRBJ2-2, with 16 nucleotides matching TRBD2. CDR1 and CDR2 from the germline V gene are MNHEY and SMNVEV (reference sequence). J gave up 3 bases and V 5 bases, and 6 bases lay outside the gene matches. This CDR3 has 18 residues. The CDR3 is CASSRGLAGGPHTGELFF. CDR3 in DNA: TGTGCCAGCAGTAGGGGACTAGCGGGAGGGCCCCACACCGGGGAGCTGTTTTTT.

This chain connects TRBV7-8 to TRBJ1-4; no clear D. The CDR3 runs to 15 residues. Trimming left V 5 bases short and J 0 bases short, with 10 bases between. Germline V gene sequence: CDR1 SGHVS, CDR2 FQNEAQ. The CDR3 coding sequence is TGTGCCAGCAGCATAAACACAGCAACTAATGAAAAACTGTTTTTT. Translated: CASSINTATNEKLFF.

This chain links TRBV5-1 with TRBJ1-1; D not resolved. Trimming took off 4 bases at V and 2 bases at J, with 12 bases between the two ends. Germline CDR1 and CDR2: SGHRS and YFSETQ. There are 14 residues in the CDR3. The CDR3 coding sequence is TGCGCCAGCAGCCGTGGGGTGGGCAACACTGAAGCTTTCTTT. Its translation: CASSRGVGNTEAFF. Full variable domain (missing parts from reference TRBV5-1 and TRBJ1-1): KAGVTQTPRYLIKTRGQQVTLSCSPISGHRSVSWYQQTPGQGLQFLFEYFSETQRNKGNFPGRFSGRQFSNSRSEMNVSTLELGDSALYLCASSRGVGNTEAFFGQGTRLTVV.

The chain joins TRBV5-1 to TRBJ1-1; 9 nucleotides match TRBD1. Trimming took 1 base from V and 3 from J; bases not matched to a gene: 4. Germline V gene data show CDR1 as SGHRS and CDR2 as YFSETQ. The CDR3 covers 15 residues. Here the CDR3 DNA reads TGCGCCAGCAGCTTGAGGACAGGGGAGTACACTGAAGCTTTCTTT. It encodes CASSLRTGEYTEAFF.

The chain joins TRBV29-1 to TRBJ1-5; 7 bases agree with TRBD1. Germline V gene lookup returns CDR1 SQVTM and CDR2 ANQGSEA. Trimming cost V 6 bases and J 5 bases; bases outside gene matches: 7. The CDR3 sequence is 13 residues long. The CDR3 DNA follows: TGCAGCGTGACCACCACAGGGGATCAGCCCCAGCATTTT. The encoded protein is CSVTTTGDQPQHF.

The J gene is TRBJ2-1, the V gene TRBV4-1; 8 bases are shared with TRBD1. J was trimmed by 6 bases and V by 1 base; bases with no gene match: 11. Germline V gene lookup returns CDR1 MGHRA and CDR2 YSYEKL. The CDR3 spans 17 residues. The CDR3 protein is CASSQAVQGATFNEQFF. In DNA, the CDR3 is TGCGCCAGCAGCCAAGCCGTCCAGGGGGCGACCTTCAATGAGCAGTTCTTC.

The chain uses TRBV6-2 or TRBV6-3 and TRBJ1-2, with 9 bases aligning to TRBD1. Germline CDR1 and CDR2: MNHEY and SVGEGT. J lost 4 bases, V lost 7 bases, and 13 bases had no gene match. This CDR3 is 16 amino acids long. The CDR3 sequence is CASIPLRDRDSYGYTF. The CDR3 DNA follows: TGTGCCAGCATCCCCCTCCGGGACAGGGATTCCTATGGCTACACCTTC.

The chain recombines TRBV27 with TRBJ1-5; D is unclear. This CDR3 has 15 residues. The V end was cut by 2 bases, the J end by 0 bases, with 8 bases between. From germline, CDR1 is MNHEY and CDR2 SMNVEV (reference sequence). The chain's CDR3 is CASSLEGISNQPQHF. CDR3 DNA sequence: TGTGCCAGCAGTTTAGAGGGAATTAGCAATCAGCCCCAGCATTTT.

This chain links TRBV3-1 (or the pseudogene TRBV3-2) with TRBJ1-1; D is possibly TRBD1 (6 bases). CDR1 and CDR2 (germline): LGHDT, YNNKEL (reference sequence). With 2 bases removed from V and 4 bases from J, the gap between germline ends came to 14 bases. CDR3 length equals 15 residues. The CDR3 DNA reads TGTGCCAGCAGCCAAAAACAGGGTTCGGGCACTGAAGCTTTCTTT. It yields the protein CASSQKQGSGTEAFF.

The chain carries TRBV5-4 and TRBJ1-2; D is ambiguous. Germline lookup yields CDR1 SGHNT and CDR2 YYREEE (reference sequence). Trimming removed 0 bases from V and 8 bases from J, with 11 bases in between. The CDR3 spans 13 residues. CDR3 bases: TGTGCCAGCAGCTTGGCGGGGAGCTACGGCTACACCTTC. Amino acids: CASSLAGSYGYTF.

This chain links TRBV7-2 with TRBJ1-5, with D possibly matching TRBD1 (6 bases). The V end lost 2 bases, the J end lost 6 bases, and 8 bases lay between the germline ends. Germline V CDR1 and CDR2: SGHTA, FQGNSA. There are 13 residues in the CDR3. CDR3 nucleotide sequence: TGTGCCAGCAGCTTAACGGGGGCTCAGCCCCAGCATTTT. Translated, it gives CASSLTGAQPQHF.

The rearrangement joins TRBV9 to TRBJ2-1; D uncertain. The CDR3 covers 13 residues. The V gene lost 0 bases and the J gene lost 6 bases, with 7 bases spanning the gap. Germline CDR1 reads SGDLS; CDR2 reads YYNGEE. CDR3: CASSVGGGNEQFF. The CDR3 nucleotides read TGTGCCAGCAGCGTAGGAGGTGGCAATGAGCAGTTCTTC.

The chain is built from TRBV27 and TRBJ1-3; D remains ambiguous. The CDR3 length is 16 residues. The germline CDR1 and CDR2 sequences are MNHEY and SMNVEV (reference sequence). Trimming shortened V by 6 bases and J by 2 bases, and 17 bases separated the two germline ends. CDR3 nucleotides: TGTGCCAGCAGCTCGAATTCCCATAGGGCTGGAAACACCATATATTTT. Encoded protein: CASSSNSHRAGNTIYF.

The V gene is TRBV19, the J gene TRBJ2-3; a possible D gene is TRBD2 (5 bases). This CDR3 comprises 14 residues. The germline V gene has CDR1 LNHDA and CDR2 SQIVND (reference sequence). Trimming shortened V by 5 bases and J by 6 bases, and 15 bases separated the two germline ends. The chain's CDR3 is CASSPGRLKDTQYF. As DNA, the CDR3 is TGTGCCAGTAGTCCGGGAAGGTTGAAGGATACGCAGTATTTT.

This chain links TRBV28 with TRBJ2-1, with TRBD2 matching 7 bases. Per germline, CDR1 MDHEN and CDR2 SYDVKM. The length of the CDR3 is 16 residues. The V and J ends lost 3 bases and 7 bases, in that order; junction bases with no gene match: 12. CDR3 nucleotides: TGTGCCAGCAGTTTGCCCTTGGCGGGAGCCTCTAATGAGCAGTTCTTC. This gives the protein CASSLPLAGASNEQFF.

There are a few counts of this clone. V is TRBV18 and J is TRBJ2-7; the D gene is possibly TRBD1 (6 bases). Between the trimmed V and J ends, which lost 0 bases and 5 bases, there was a span of 8 bases. The length of the CDR3 is 13 residues. The germline gives CDR1 KGHSH, CDR2 LQKENI. The CDR3 DNA is TGTGCCAGCTCACCACCTGGGGGCAACGAGCAGTACTTC. It yields the protein CASSPPGGNEQYF.

V gene TRBV30 combines with J gene TRBJ2-7, with TRBD1 identical over 8 bases. V dropped 8 bases and J dropped 2; count of bases not matched to a gene: 2. The CDR3 spans 11 residues. CDR1 and CDR2 from the germline V gene are GTSNPN and SVGIG (reference sequence). DNA for the CDR3: TGTGCCGGGACAGGAGCCTACGAGCAGTACTTC. This translates into CAGTGAYEQYF.

The chain links TRBV15 to TRBJ1-4; D perhaps matches TRBD1 (5 bases). The CDR3 contains 17 residues. Between the trimmed V and J ends, which lost 1 base and 7 bases, there was a span of 19 bases. CDR1 LNHNV and CDR2 YYDKDF come from the germline V gene (reference sequence). This CDR3 is CATSRAGTRRLSEKLFF. The CDR3, as DNA: TGTGCCACCAGCAGAGCTGGGACGCGCAGACTTAGTGAAAAACTGTTTTTT. Together with reference TRBV15 and TRBJ1-4, the CDR3 gives the full variable domain: DAMVIQNPRYQVTQFGKPVTLSCSQTLNHNVMYWYQQKSSQAPKLLFHYYDKDFNNEADTPDNFQSRRPNTSFCFLDIRSPGLGDTAMYLCATSRAGTRRLSEKLFFGSGTQLSVL.

CDR3 in DNA: TGTGCCTGGAGTGTACAGGGGACCGAGCAGTACTTC. Translated: CAWSVQGTEQYF. This rearrangement joins TRBV30 to TRBJ2-7, with TRBD1 matching over 7 bases. The CDR3 loop spans 12 amino acids. Germline V gene data show CDR1 as GTSNPN and CDR2 as SVGIG (reference sequence). The J segment lost 6 bases and the V segment lost 0 bases, leaving 2 bases of the junction unmatched. The variable domain in full, with the rest retrieved from reference TRBV30 and TRBJ2-7, is SQTIHQWPATLVQPVGSPLSLECTVEGTSNPNLYWYRQAAGRGLQLLFYSVGIGQISSEVPQNLSASRPQDRQFILSSKKLLLSDSGFYLCAWSVQGTEQYFGPGTRLTVT.

J is TRBJ2-5 and V is TRBV28, with 8 bases matching TRBD1. Germline V gene sequence: CDR1 MDHEN, CDR2 SYDVKM. J gave up 5 bases and V 5 bases, and 4 bases lay outside the gene matches. The CDR3 length is 13 residues. CDR3 bases: TGTGCCAGCAGTCTCCGACAGGGGGAGACCCAGTACTTC. Its translation: CASSLRQGETQYF.

The sample holds a few counts of this clone. V usage is TRBV7-9 and J usage is TRBJ1-1, with 8 bases identical to TRBD1. Trimming at V came to 0 bases and at J to 8 bases, leaving 5 bases not matched to a gene. The V gene's germline CDR1 is SEHNR and CDR2 FQNEAQ (reference sequence). The CDR3 sequence is 14 residues long. CDR3 region: CASSLALGQGEAFF. The DNA of the CDR3 is TGTGCCAGCAGCTTAGCTTTAGGACAGGGCGAAGCTTTCTTT.

The chain has TRBV4-3 and TRBJ2-1; D gene ambiguous. Trimming pared 0 bases from V and 2 bases from J, leaving 5 bases between. The CDR3 sequence is 14 residues long. Germline V CDR1 and CDR2: LGHNA, YSLEER. CDR3: CASSQDRPYNEQFF. CDR3 in DNA: TGCGCCAGCAGCCAAGATCGTCCCTACAATGAGCAGTTCTTC.

This chain uses TRBV24-1 with TRBJ2-3; 7 positions match TRBD1. With 7 bases clipped from V and 9 bases from J, the junction kept 15 bases outside the gene matches. Germline V gene sequence: CDR1 KGHDR, CDR2 SFDVKD. CDR3 length equals 15 residues. This CDR3 is CATSDTGAGPYTQYF. In nucleotides, the CDR3 is TGTGCCACCAGCGATACAGGGGCAGGGCCGTACACGCAGTATTTT.